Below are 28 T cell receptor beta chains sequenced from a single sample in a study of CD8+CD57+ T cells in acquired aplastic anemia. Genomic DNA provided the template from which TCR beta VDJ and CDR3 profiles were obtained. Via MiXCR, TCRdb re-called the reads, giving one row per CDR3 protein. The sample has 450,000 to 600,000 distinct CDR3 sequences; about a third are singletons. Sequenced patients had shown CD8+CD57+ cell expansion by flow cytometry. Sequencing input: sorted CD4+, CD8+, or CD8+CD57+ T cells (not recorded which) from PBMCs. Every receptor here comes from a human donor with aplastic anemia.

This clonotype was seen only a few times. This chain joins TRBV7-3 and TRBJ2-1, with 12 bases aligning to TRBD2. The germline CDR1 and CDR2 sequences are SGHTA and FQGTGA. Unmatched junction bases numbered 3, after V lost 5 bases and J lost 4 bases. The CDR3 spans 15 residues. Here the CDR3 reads CASSQGLAGYNEQFF. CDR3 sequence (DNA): TGTGCCAGCAGCCAAGGACTAGCGGGATACAATGAGCAGTTCTTC.

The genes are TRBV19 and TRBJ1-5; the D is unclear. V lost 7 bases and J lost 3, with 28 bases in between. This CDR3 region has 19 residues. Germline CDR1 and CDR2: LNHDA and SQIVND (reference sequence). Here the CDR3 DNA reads TGTGCCAGTACCACAAATACCCCCCGGTGGTCCACCCACAATCAGCCCCAGCATTTT. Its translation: CASTTNTPRWSTHNQPQHF.

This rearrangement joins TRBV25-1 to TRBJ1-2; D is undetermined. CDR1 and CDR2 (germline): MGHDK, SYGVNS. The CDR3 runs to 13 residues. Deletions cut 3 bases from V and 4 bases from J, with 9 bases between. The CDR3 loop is CASSDNGPYGYTF. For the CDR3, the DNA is TGTGCCAGCAGTGATAACGGGCCCTATGGCTACACCTTC.

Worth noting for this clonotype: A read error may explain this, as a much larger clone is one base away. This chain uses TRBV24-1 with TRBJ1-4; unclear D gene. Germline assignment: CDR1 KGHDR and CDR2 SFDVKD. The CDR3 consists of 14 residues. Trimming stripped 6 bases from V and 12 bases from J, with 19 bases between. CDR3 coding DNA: TGTGCCACCAGTCGGCAGCTCTTGAGGGAAGAACTGTTTTTT. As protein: CATSRQLLREELFF.

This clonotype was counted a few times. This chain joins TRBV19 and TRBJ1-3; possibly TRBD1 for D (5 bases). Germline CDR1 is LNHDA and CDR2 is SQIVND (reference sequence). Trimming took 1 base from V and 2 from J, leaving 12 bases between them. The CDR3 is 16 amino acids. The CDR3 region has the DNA TGTGCCAGTAGTATAGGCGGGGCCGCAGCTGGAAACACCATATATTTT. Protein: CASSIGGAAAGNTIYF.

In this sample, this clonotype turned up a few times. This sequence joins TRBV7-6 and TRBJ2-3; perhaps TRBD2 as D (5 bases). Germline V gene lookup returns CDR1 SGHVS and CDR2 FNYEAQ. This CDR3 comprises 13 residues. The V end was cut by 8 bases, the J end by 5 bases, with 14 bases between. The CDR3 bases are TGTGCCAGCTCACACCTCGCGGGAGATACGCAGTATTTT. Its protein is CASSHLAGDTQYF.

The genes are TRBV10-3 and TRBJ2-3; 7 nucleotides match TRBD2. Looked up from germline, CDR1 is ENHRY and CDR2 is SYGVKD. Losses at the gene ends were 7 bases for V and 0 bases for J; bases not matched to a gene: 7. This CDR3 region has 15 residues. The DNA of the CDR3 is TGTGCCATCAAAGTAGAACTAGCGAGCACAGATACGCAGTATTTT. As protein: CAIKVELASTDTQYF.

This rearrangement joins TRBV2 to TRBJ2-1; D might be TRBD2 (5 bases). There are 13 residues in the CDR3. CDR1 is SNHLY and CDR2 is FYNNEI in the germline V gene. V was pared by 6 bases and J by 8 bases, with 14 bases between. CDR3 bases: TGTGCCAGCAGCCCCTTGTCGGGGTATGAGCAGTTCTTC. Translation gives CASSPLSGYEQFF.

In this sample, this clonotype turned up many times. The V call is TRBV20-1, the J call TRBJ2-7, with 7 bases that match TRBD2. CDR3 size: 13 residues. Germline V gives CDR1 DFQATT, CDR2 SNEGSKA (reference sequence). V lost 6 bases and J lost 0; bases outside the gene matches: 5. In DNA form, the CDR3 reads TGCAGTGCCGAGCGGGATAGCTCCTACGAGCAGTACTTC. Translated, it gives CSAERDSSYEQYF.

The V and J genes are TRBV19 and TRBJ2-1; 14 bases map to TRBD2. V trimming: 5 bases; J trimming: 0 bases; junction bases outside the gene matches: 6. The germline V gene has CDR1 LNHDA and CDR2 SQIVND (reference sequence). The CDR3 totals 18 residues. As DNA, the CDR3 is TGTGCCAGTAGTCCTCGACTAGCGGGGGGGAGCTCCTACAATGAGCAGTTCTTC. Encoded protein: CASSPRLAGGSSYNEQFF.

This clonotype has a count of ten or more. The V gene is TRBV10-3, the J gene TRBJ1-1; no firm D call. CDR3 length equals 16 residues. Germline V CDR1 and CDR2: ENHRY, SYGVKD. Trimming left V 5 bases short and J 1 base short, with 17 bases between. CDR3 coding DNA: TGTGCCATCAGTTCCTGGGCTCCGCTGGGGAACACTGAAGCTTTCTTT. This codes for CAISSWAPLGNTEAFF.

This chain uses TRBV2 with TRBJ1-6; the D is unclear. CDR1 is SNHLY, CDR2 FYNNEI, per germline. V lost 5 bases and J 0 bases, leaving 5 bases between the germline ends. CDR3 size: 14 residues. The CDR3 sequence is CASSFPSYNSPLHF. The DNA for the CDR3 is TGTGCCAGCAGTTTTCCCTCCTATAATTCACCCCTCCACTTT. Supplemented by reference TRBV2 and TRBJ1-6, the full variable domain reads EPEVTQTPSHQVTQMGQEVILRCVPISNHLYFYWYRQILGQKVEFLVSFYNNEISEKSEIFDDQFSVERPDGSNFTLKIRSTKLEDSAMYFCASSFPSYNSPLHFGNGTRLTVT.

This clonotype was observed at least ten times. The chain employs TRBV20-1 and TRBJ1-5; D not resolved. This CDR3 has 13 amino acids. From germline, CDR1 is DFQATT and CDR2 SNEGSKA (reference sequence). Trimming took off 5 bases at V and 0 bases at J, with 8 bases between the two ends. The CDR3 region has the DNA TGCAGTGCTGGGGAGCATAGCAATCAGCCCCAGCATTTT. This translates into CSAGEHSNQPQHF.

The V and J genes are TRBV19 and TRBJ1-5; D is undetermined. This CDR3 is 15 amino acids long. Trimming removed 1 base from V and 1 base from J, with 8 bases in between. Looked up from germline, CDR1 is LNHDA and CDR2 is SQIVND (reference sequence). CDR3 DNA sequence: TGTGCCAGTAGTATAGTTAGCGGGAGCAATCAGCCCCAGCATTTT. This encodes CASSIVSGSNQPQHF.

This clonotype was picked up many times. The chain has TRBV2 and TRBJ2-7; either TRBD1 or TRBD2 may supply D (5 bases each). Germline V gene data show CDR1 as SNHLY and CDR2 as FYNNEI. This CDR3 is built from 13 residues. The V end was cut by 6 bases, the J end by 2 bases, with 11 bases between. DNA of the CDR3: TGTGCCAGCAGACCGTTGGGACCCTACGAGCAGTACTTC. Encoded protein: CASRPLGPYEQYF. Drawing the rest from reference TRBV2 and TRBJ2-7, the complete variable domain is EPEVTQTPSHQVTQMGQEVILRCVPISNHLYFYWYRQILGQKVEFLVSFYNNEISEKSEIFDDQFSVERPDGSNFTLKIRSTKLEDSAMYFCASRPLGPYEQYFGPGTRLTVT.

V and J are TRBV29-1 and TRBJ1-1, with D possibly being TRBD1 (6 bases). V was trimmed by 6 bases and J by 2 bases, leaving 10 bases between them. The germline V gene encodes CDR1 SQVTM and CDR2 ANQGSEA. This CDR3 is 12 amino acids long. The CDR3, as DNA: TGCAGCGTGAACAGGGCTAACACTGAAGCTTTCTTT. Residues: CSVNRANTEAFF.

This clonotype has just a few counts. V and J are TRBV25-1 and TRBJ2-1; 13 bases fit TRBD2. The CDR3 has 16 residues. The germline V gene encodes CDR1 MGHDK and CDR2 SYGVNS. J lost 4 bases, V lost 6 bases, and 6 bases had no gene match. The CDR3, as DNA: TGTGCCAGCAGGAGCACTAGCGGGGGGGGTTACAATGAGCAGTTCTTC. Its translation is CASRSTSGGGYNEQFF.

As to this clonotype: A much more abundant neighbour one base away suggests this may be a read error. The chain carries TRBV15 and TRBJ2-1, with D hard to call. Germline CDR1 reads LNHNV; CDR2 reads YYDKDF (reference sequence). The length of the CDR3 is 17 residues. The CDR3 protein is CATSRVVVWISCNEQFF. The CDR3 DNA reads TGTGCCACCAGCAGAGTCGTGGTGTGGATCTCCTGCAATGAGCAGTTCTTC.

CDR3 sequence (DNA): TGTGCCAGCAGCGGGACAGGCCGGGAGCAGTACTTC. Translating it yields CASSGTGREQYF. The gene calls are TRBV6-1 and TRBJ2-7, with 8 nucleotides matching TRBD1. Germline V gene data show CDR1 as MNHNS and CDR2 as SASEGT. Trimming took 6 bases from V and 7 from J; bases not matched to a gene: 5. The CDR3 sequence is 12 residues long.

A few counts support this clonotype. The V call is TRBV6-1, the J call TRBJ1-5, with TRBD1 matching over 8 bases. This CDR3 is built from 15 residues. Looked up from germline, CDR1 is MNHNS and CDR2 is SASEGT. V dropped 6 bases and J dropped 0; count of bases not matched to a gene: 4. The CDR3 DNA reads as TGTGCCAGCAGGGATGGACAGGGTAGCAATCAGCCCCAGCATTTT. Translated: CASRDGQGSNQPQHF.

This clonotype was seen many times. The chain's CDR3 is CATTGTGYEKLFF. CDR3 nucleotide sequence: TGTGCCACCACCGGGACAGGTTATGAAAAACTGTTTTTT. J is TRBJ1-4 and V is TRBV15; TRBD1 matches 8 bases. This CDR3 spans 13 amino acids. Germline V gene sequence: CDR1 LNHNV, CDR2 YYDKDF (reference sequence). The V gene end was trimmed by 7 bases and the J gene end by 6 bases; junction bases not matched to a gene: 4.

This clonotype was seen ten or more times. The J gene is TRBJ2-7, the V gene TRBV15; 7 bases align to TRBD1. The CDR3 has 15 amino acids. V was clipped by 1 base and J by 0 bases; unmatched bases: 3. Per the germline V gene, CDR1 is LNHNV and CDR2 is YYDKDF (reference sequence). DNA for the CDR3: TGTGCCACCAGCAGAGCACAGGGGAACTCCTACGAGCAGTACTTC. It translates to CATSRAQGNSYEQYF.

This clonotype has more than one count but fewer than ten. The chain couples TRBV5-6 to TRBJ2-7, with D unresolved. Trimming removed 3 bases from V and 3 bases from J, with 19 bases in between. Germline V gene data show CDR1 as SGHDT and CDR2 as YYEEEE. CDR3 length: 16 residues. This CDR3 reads CASSSPERLIDYEQYF. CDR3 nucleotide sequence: TGTGCCAGCAGCTCCCCCGAACGACTTATTGACTACGAGCAGTACTTC.

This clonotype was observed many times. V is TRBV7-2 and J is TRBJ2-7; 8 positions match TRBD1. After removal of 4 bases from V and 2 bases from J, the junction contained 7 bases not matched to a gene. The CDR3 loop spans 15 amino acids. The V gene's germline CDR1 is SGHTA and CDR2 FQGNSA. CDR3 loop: CASSSTRQGPYEQYF. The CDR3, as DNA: TGTGCCAGCAGCTCAACCCGACAGGGGCCCTACGAGCAGTACTTC.

The CDR3 DNA is TGCAGTGCTAAGCGACAGATTAACACTGAAGCTTTCTTT. Translated, it gives CSAKRQINTEAFF. The chain links TRBV20-1 to TRBJ1-1; perhaps TRBD1 as D (5 bases). This CDR3 has 13 amino acids. V shed 4 bases and J shed 2 bases, with 11 bases lying between them. Germline CDR1 is DFQATT and CDR2 is SNEGSKA (reference sequence).

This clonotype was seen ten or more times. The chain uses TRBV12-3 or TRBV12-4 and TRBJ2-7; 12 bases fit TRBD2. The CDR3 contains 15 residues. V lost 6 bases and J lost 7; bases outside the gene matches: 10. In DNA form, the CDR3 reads TGTGCCAGCAGCCCGCTAGCGGGAGGGCCAAGGGAGCAGTACTTC. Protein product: CASSPLAGGPREQYF.

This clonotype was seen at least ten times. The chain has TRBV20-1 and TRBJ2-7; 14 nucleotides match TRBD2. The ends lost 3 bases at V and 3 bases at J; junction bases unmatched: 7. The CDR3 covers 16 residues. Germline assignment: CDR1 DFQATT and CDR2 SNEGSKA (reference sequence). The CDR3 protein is CSARGLAGASNYEQYF. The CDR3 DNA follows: TGCAGTGCTAGGGGACTAGCGGGAGCGTCAAACTACGAGCAGTACTTC.

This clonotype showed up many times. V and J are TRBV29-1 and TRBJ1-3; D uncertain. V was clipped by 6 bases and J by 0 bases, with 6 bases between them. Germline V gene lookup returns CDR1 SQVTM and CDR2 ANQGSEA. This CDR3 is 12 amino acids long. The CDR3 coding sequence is TGCAGCGTATACAGCTCTGGAAACACCATATATTTT. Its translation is CSVYSSGNTIYF. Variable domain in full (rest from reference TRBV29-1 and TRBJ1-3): SAVISQKPSRDICQRGTSLTIQCQVDSQVTMMFWYRQQPGQSLTLIATANQGSEATYESGFVIDKFPISRPNLTFSTLTVSNMSPEDSSIYLCSVYSSGNTIYFGEGSWLTVV.